This TCR beta chain stems from a study of Tregs in tolerant kidney transplant recipients. This CDR3 has 14 amino acids. With V trimmed by 1 base and J by 4 bases, 4 bases remained unmatched. Germline V lookup: CDR1 MGHRA, CDR2 YSYEKL. Points from the study as a whole: Few patients were studied, so findings need validation in larger groups.

Unstimulated regulatory T cells (CD4+CD25+CD127-), CD4+CD25- non-regulatory cells, CD4 and CD8 cells were FACS-sorted from thawed PBMCs. This table comes from immunoSEQ multiplex PCR, and its TCRdb copy is limited to in-frame clones, with some not included. The sample includes some 240,000 clones, around 81% of them seen just once. A single count supports this clone. The target antigen is unknown. The sample comprised CD4+ T cells from blood. This chain connects TRBV4-1 to TRBJ2-7, with 7 bases that match TRBD2. This TCR was recovered from a human donor in good health. The CDR3 bases are TGCGCCAGCAGCCAAGTGGGAGGGGTTTACGAGCAGTACTTC. Protein product: CASSQVGGVYEQYF.